This TCR beta chain was recorded in a study of blood T cell repertoires in COVID-19. Here immunoSEQ multiplex PCR was the method, and the copy in TCRdb shows in-frame clones only, minus some. In the table there are roughly 140,000 clones, 80% to 90% of which are singletons. Germline V gene data show CDR1 as SNHLY and CDR2 as FYNNEI. Trimming removed 6 bases from V and 3 bases from J; junction bases left unmatched: 6. The CDR3 covers 16 residues. The receptor's source is a woman of 80 years or more with acute or convalescent COVID-19. The sample consisted of peripheral blood. The chain links TRBV2 to TRBJ1-6; 9 bases are a match to TRBD1. The CDR3 DNA reads TGTGCCAGCAGCTCCCAGACAGGGGGCTATAATTCACCCCTCCACTTT. This codes for CASSSQTGGYNSPLHF.